This T cell receptor (beta chain) was recovered during a study of blood T cell repertoires in COVID-19. TCRdb's copy holds only in-frame clones and misses some; the assay was immunoSEQ multiplex PCR. Of roughly 250,000 clones in the sample, about 80% were seen once. In germline, CDR1 is LNHDA, CDR2 SQIVND (reference sequence). With V trimmed by 6 bases and J by 1 base, 4 bases remained unmatched. The CDR3 loop spans 14 amino acids. The chain recombines TRBV19 with TRBJ2-7, with 9 bases matching TRBD1. The sample was peripheral blood. The sequence was collected from a woman at least 80 years old with acute or convalescent COVID-19. Here the CDR3 DNA reads TGTGCCAGTAGGATGACAGGGGGATCCTACGAGCAGTACTTC. It is translated as CASRMTGGSYEQYF. The whole variable domain, filled in from reference TRBV19 and TRBJ2-7, reads DGGITQSPKYLFRKEGQNVTLSCEQNLNHDAMYWYRQDPGQGLRLIYYSQIVNDFQKGDIAEGYSVSREKKESFPLTVTSAQKNPTAFYLCASRMTGGSYEQYFGPGTRLTVT.